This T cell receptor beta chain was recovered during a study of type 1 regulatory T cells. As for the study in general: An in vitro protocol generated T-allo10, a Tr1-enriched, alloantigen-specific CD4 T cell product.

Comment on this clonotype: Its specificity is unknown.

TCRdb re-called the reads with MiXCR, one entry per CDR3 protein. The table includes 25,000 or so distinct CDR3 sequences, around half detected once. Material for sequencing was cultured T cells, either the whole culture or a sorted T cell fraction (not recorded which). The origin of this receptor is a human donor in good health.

The CDR3 loop reads CASSPQVGGSSYNEQFF. CDR3 nucleotides: TGTGCCAGCTCACCACAGGTCGGGGGTAGCTCCTACAATGAGCAGTTCTTC. V usage is TRBV18 and J usage is TRBJ2-1, with a weak D call TRBD2 (6 bases). V dropped 1 base and J dropped 0 bases, with 13 bases sitting between them. The CDR3 has 17 amino acids. Germline CDR1 and CDR2: KGHSH and LQKENI.